The next 7 T cell receptor beta chains were all read from a single sample in a study of blood T cells in healthy people across ages. A second PCR, run for roughly 7 to 12 cycles, used a sample-barcoded 5' primer plus a J-beta primer mix. In TCRdb, the 5' RACE reads were re-called with MiXCR into one record per CDR3 protein. The data contain about 760,000 distinct CDR3 sequences, just over 55% of them singletons. The sequenced sample was blood. The receptors come from a man aged 40-55 years in good health.

The V and J genes are TRBV6-1 and TRBJ1-1, with D unresolved. The length of the CDR3 is 19 residues. V was trimmed by 2 bases and J by 0 bases, leaving 22 bases between them. CDR1 is MNHNS, CDR2 SASEGT, per germline. The CDR3, as DNA: TGTGCCAGCAGTGAATTGGGCGGTGTCTCCGATCAATTGAACACTGAAGCTTTCTTT. Protein sequence: CASSELGGVSDQLNTEAFF.

This clonotype was seen more than once but under ten times. The rearrangement uses TRBV4-3 and TRBJ1-1; D may be TRBD1 (5 bases). From germline, CDR1 is LGHNA and CDR2 YSLEER. This CDR3 is 16 amino acids long. V lost 3 bases to trimming and J lost 1 base, with 15 bases between them. The CDR3 coding sequence is TGCGCCAGCAGCCACTTCCCGAAGGGGACGAACACTGAAGCTTTCTTT. This codes for CASSHFPKGTNTEAFF.

This chain joins TRBV7-2 and TRBJ2-3, with D possibly matching TRBD1 (5 bases). The CDR3 loop spans 14 amino acids. Trimming pared 5 bases from V and 2 bases from J, leaving 11 bases between. Per the germline V gene, CDR1 is SGHTA and CDR2 is FQGNSA. In DNA form, the CDR3 reads TGTGCCAGCAGCCGAGTAGGGGCCACAGATACGCAGTATTTT. Its translation: CASSRVGATDTQYF.

This clonotype was counted a few times. CDR3 region: CSAKTGTSDRNEQFF. As DNA, the CDR3 is TGCAGTGCGAAGACCGGGACTAGCGACCGTAATGAGCAGTTCTTC. The chain links TRBV20-1 to TRBJ2-1; 10 nucleotides agree with TRBD2. CDR1 is DFQATT and CDR2 is SNEGSKA in the germline V gene (reference sequence). J lost 7 bases, V lost 6 bases, and 12 bases had no gene match. This CDR3 has 15 residues.

Only one count was recorded for this clonotype. The chain joins TRBV7-9 to TRBJ1-1; possible D gene TRBD1, 6 bases. Trimming took off 1 base at V and 4 bases at J, with 10 bases between the two ends. The CDR3 contains 14 residues. CDR1 and CDR2 (germline): SEHNR, FQNEAQ (reference sequence). The CDR3 loop is CASSLVTGPTEAFF. The CDR3 DNA follows: TGTGCCAGCAGCTTAGTCACAGGGCCCACTGAAGCTTTCTTT.

This chain links TRBV20-1 with TRBJ2-5, with D unresolved. The CDR3 contains 13 residues. The germline CDR1 and CDR2 sequences are DFQATT and SNEGSKA (reference sequence). V was shortened by 3 bases and J by 1 base, with 9 bases between the two germline ends. CDR3 sequence (DNA): TGCAGTGCTAGCCCGAAGGTCCAAGAGACCCAGTACTTC. Protein: CSASPKVQETQYF.

The chain uses TRBV5-1 and TRBJ2-3; no clear D gene. The CDR3 has 17 residues. The V and J ends lost 0 bases and 6 bases respectively, with 20 bases between them. CDR1 and CDR2 (germline): SGHRS, YFSETQ. The CDR3 bases are TGCGCCAGCAGCTTGGTATTTTCACAAGGGTTAATGGATACGCAGTATTTT. As protein: CASSLVFSQGLMDTQYF.